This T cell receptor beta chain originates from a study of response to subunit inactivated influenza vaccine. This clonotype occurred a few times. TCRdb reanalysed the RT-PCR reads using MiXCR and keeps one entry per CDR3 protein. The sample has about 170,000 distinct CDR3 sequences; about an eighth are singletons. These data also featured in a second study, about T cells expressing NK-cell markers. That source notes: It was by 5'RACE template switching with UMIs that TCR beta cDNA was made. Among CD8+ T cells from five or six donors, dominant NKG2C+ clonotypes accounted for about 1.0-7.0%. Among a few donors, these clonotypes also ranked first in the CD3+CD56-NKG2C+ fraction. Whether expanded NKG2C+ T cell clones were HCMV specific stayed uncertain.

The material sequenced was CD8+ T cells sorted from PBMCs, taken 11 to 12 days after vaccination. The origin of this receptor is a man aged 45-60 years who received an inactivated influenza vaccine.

The CDR3 DNA reads as TGTGCCAGCAGCTGGCGAGGGGGCCCCTCCTACGAGCAGTACTTC. It yields the protein CASSWRGGPSYEQYF. The chain couples TRBV13 to TRBJ2-7; 7 nucleotides align to TRBD1. Germline CDR1 reads PRHDT; CDR2 reads FYEKMQ (reference sequence). V gave up 4 bases and J gave up 0 bases; unmatched junction bases: 6. The CDR3 consists of 15 residues.